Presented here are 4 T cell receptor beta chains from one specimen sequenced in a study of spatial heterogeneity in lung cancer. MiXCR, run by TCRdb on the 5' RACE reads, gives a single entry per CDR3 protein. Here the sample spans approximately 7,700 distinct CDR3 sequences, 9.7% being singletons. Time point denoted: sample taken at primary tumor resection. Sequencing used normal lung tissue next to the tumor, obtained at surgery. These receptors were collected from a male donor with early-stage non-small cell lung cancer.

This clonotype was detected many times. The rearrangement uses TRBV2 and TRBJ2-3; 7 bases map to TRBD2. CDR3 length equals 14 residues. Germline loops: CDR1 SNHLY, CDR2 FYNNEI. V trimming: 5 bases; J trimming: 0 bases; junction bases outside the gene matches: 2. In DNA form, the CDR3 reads TGTGCCAGCAGTAGCGGGGTTAGCACAGATACGCAGTATTTT. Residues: CASSSGVSTDTQYF.

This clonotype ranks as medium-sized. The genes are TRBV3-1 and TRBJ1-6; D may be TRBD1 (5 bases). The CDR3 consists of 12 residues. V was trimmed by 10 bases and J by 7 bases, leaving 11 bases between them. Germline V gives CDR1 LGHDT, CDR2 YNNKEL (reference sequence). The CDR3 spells CATEGRNSPLHF. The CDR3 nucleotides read TGTGCCACGGAGGGGAGAAATTCACCCCTCCACTTT.

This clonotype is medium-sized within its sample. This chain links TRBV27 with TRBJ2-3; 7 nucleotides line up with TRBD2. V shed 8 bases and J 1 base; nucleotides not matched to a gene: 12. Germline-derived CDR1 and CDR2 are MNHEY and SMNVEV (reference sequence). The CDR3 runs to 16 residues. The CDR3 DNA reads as TGTGCCAGCCCTAGCGGCTCAATGTTTGGCACAGATACGCAGTATTTT. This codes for CASPSGSMFGTDTQYF.

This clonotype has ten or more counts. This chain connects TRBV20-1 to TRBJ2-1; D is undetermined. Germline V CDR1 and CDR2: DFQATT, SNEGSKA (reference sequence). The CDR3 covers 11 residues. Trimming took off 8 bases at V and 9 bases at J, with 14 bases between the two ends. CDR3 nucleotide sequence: TGCAGTACCCCATCGGGCGTTGAGCAGTTCTTC. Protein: CSTPSGVEQFF.